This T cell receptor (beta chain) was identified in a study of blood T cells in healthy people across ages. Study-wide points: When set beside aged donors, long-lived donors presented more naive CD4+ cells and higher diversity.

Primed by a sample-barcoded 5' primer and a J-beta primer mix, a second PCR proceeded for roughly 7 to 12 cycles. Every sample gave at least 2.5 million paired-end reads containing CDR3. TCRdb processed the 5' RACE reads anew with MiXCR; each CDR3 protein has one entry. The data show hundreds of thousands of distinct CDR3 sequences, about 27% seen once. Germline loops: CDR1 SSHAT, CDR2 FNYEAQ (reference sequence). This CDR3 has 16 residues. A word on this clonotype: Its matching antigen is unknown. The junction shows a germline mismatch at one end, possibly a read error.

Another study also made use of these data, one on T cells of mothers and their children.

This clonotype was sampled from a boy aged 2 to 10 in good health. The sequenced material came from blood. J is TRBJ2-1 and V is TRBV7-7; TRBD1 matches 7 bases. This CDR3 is CASSSTTGSSYNEQFF. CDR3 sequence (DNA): TGTGCTAGCAGCTCAACGACAGGGAGCTCCTACAATGAGCAGTTCTTC.